This T cell receptor (beta chain) was sequenced for a study of blood T cell repertoires in COVID-19. Study-wide context: From the United States, Italy and Spain came samples of acute and convalescent COVID-19.

This clone showed up just once. Original handling: Estimated nucleated cell counts came from reference gene primer amplification. Generated by immunoSEQ multiplex PCR, the TCRdb table keeps only in-frame clones and is missing some. V and J calls plus clone size are reproduced from that table; the DNA served to infer D and trimming. The table lists about 250,000 clones, roughly 90% of them singletons. The study counted Cohort 3 donors as recovered given two negative PCRs, clearance, or symptom resolution. The source of this sequence is a woman between 50 and 59 years old who had recovered from COVID-19. Sequenced: PBMCs or T cells enriched from blood (not recorded which).

The CDR3 protein is CASDYAWGNTEAFF. The CDR3 coding sequence is TGTGCCAGCGACTATGCTTGGGGGAACACTGAAGCTTTCTTT. The chain couples TRBV6-6 to TRBJ1-1; the D is unclear. Trimming cost V 8 bases and J 1 base, with 14 bases left between them. This CDR3 contains 14 residues. CDR1 MNHNY and CDR2 SVGAGI come from the germline V gene (reference sequence).